The 22 T cell receptor beta chains presented below share a single source sample, sequenced in a study of tumor and adjacent non-tumor tissue in lung cancer. The template was RNA from unsorted bulk tissue. The library came from three nested PCR rounds adapted from ARM-PCR protocols. TCRdb passed the multiplex PCR reads through MiXCR, listing each CDR3 protein once. Of about 76,000 distinct CDR3 sequences in the sample, 65% to 75% were seen once. The specimen sequenced was lung tumor tissue. Every receptor here comes from a woman between 65 and 79 years old with non-small cell lung cancer.

The sample holds one count of this clonotype. The chain recombines TRBV12-3 or TRBV12-4 with TRBJ2-7, with 8 bases fitting TRBD2. This CDR3 has 16 residues. The junction had 15 bases not matched to a gene; V was cut back by 5 bases and J by 6 bases. This chain's CDR3 is CASSPRERGKRSEQYF. The CDR3 bases are TGTGCCAGCAGTCCTCGTGAGCGGGGGAAAAGGAGCGAGCAGTACTTC.

Turning to this clonotype: A read error may be the cause here, since a much bigger clone is one base away. V and J are TRBV7-8 and TRBJ2-1, with D perhaps TRBD2 (6 bases). Germline CDR1 SGHVS, CDR2 FQNEAQ. The CDR3 loop spans 17 amino acids. The CDR3 loop is CASSLRGAGLSYDEQFF. The CDR3 nucleotides are TGTGCCAGCAGCTTAAGGGGTGCGGGACTCTCCTACGATGAGCAGTTCTTC.

This clonotype was seen many times. The chain recombines TRBV4-1 with TRBJ2-7; TRBD2 agrees at 10 bases. The junction had 5 bases not matched to a gene; V was cut back by 3 bases and J by 3 bases. CDR3 length: 15 residues. CDR1 and CDR2 (germline): MGHRA, YSYEKL. In nucleotides, the CDR3 is TGCGCCAGCAGCCATACTAGCGGGGCCATCTACGAGCAGTACTTC. Protein product: CASSHTSGAIYEQYF.

A word on this clonotype: At one boundary the junction diverges from the germline segment, which might be a read error. The chain couples TRBV10-3 to TRBJ2-1, with TRBD2 matching over 13 bases. Germline V gives CDR1 ENHRY, CDR2 SYGVKD. The length of the CDR3 is 16 residues. CDR3 coding DNA: TGTGCCATCAGTGGGGGCCAGGGACTAGCGGGGAATGAGAAGTTCTTC. This translates into CAISGGQGLAGNEKFF.

Concerning this clonotype: The junction does not match germline at one end; this may be a read error. This chain links TRBV6-5 with TRBJ2-6; tentatively, D is TRBD1 or TRBD2 (5 bases each). Per the germline V gene, CDR1 is MNHEY and CDR2 is SVGAGI. The CDR3 covers 15 residues. CDR3 DNA: TGTGCCAGTAGTTCTACTAGATCTGGGGCCAACGTCCTTGCTTTC. Translating gives CASSSTRSGANVLAF.

This clonotype was counted a few times. The chain links TRBV27 to TRBJ2-7; TRBD2 matches 10 bases. The germline V gene has CDR1 MNHEY and CDR2 SMNVEV (reference sequence). The CDR3 has 15 residues. Germline trimming cut 4 bases from V and 0 bases from J; bases unmatched to any gene: 3. The chain's CDR3 is CASSSGTSVSYEQYF. In DNA, the CDR3 is TGTGCCAGCAGTTCCGGGACTAGCGTCTCCTACGAGCAGTACTTC.

Concerning this clonotype: The junction does not match germline at one end; this may be a read error. The rearrangement uses TRBV5-5 and TRBJ1-4; TRBD1 might be the D (6 bases). This CDR3 comprises 16 residues. Germline-derived CDR1 and CDR2 are SGHKS and YYEKEE (reference sequence). The CDR3 bases are TGTGCCAGCAGCTTATACAGGGACATAACTAATGAAAAACTGTCTTTT. Amino acid sequence: CASSLYRDITNEKLSF.

This chain uses TRBV6-5 with TRBJ1-1, with 10 bases lining up with TRBD1. The CDR3 extends over 17 amino acids. Germline loops: CDR1 MNHEY, CDR2 SVGAGI. This CDR3 reads CASGPKTGGLLGTEAFF. The CDR3 nucleotides are TGTGCTAGCGGACCGAAGACAGGGGGCTTATTGGGAACTGAAGCTTTCTTT.

As regards this clonotype: This may arise from a read error, as a much more abundant clone is one base away. The chain employs TRBV28 and TRBJ1-3, with TRBD1 as a possible D gene (5 bases). The CDR3 has 15 residues. The germline gives CDR1 MDHEN, CDR2 SYDVKM. This chain's CDR3 is CASAGDAGSGNNIYF. CDR3 sequence (DNA): TGTGCCAGCGCCGGGGACGCCGGCTCTGGAAACAACATATATTTT.

The chain uses TRBV4-1 and TRBJ1-1, with D possibly being TRBD1 (6 bases). Germline V CDR1 and CDR2: MGHRA, YSYEKL. The CDR3 loop spans 15 amino acids. Deletions cut 2 bases from V and 9 bases from J, with 19 bases between. The CDR3 sequence: CASSQLLDRSAQAFF. The CDR3 DNA follows: TGCGCCAGCAGCCAATTGTTAGACAGGTCCGCTCAAGCTTTCTTT.

Concerning this clonotype: Germline and junction disagree at one end, which may indicate a read error. The CDR3 sequence is CSVALQGHSNQPKHF. The CDR3 region has the DNA TGCAGCGTTGCTCTTCAGGGCCATAGCAATCAGCCCAAGCATTTT. The J gene is TRBJ1-5, the V gene TRBV29-1, with D possibly TRBD1 on 5 matching bases. The CDR3 sequence is 15 residues long. Per germline, CDR1 SQVTM and CDR2 ANQGSEA.

With respect to this clonotype: With a much larger clone just one base away, this may be a read error. V and J are TRBV28 and TRBJ1-1; D may be TRBD1 (6 bases). CDR1 is MDHEN, CDR2 SYDVKM, per germline. CDR3 length: 13 amino acids. Trimming shortened V by 4 bases and J by 13 bases, and 19 bases separated the two germline ends. This chain's CDR3 is CASSSPQGSLVFF. In DNA form, the CDR3 reads TGTGCCAGCAGTTCGCCGCAGGGGAGCCTAGTTTTCTTT.

The J gene is TRBJ2-3, the V gene TRBV19; 10 bases line up with TRBD2. Trimming at V came to 7 bases and at J to 4 bases, leaving 14 bases not matched to a gene. Germline V gene sequence: CDR1 LNHDA, CDR2 SQIVND (reference sequence). CDR3 size: 17 residues. CDR3 bases: TGTGCCAGTACTACAAGGTGGGCTAGCGGGAGTCCAGATACGCAGTATTTT. Translation: CASTTRWASGSPDTQYF. The full variable domain, its missing parts supplied by reference TRBV19 and TRBJ2-3, is DGGITQSPKYLFRKEGQNVTLSCEQNLNHDAMYWYRQDPGQGLRLIYYSQIVNDFQKGDIAEGYSVSREKKESFPLTVTSAQKNPTAFYLCASTTRWASGSPDTQYFGPGTRLTVL.

Worth noting for this clonotype: Germline and junction disagree at one end, which may indicate a read error. The V call is TRBV5-4, the J call TRBJ2-6; D not resolved. This CDR3 has 13 residues. CDR1 SGHNT and CDR2 YYREEE come from the germline V gene (reference sequence). In nucleotides, the CDR3 is TGTGCCTGCAGTTTACTTGGGGCCAACGTCCTGACTTTC. The encoded protein is CACSLLGANVLTF. Variable domain in full (rest from reference TRBV5-4 and TRBJ2-6): ETGVTQSPTHLIKTRGQQVTLRCSSQSGHNTVSWYQQALGQGPQFIFQYYREEENGRGNFPPRFSGLQFPNYSSELNVNALELDDSALYLCACSLLGANVLTFGAGSRLTVL.

In the case of this clonotype: A much larger clone differs from this one at a single base, so this may be a read error. The chain recombines TRBV20-1 with TRBJ2-7; D call uncertain. V shed 3 bases and J shed 5 bases, with 14 bases lying between them. This CDR3 spans 13 amino acids. CDR1 DFQATT and CDR2 SNEGSKA come from the germline V gene (reference sequence). The CDR3 spells CSASPGLGNEQYF. The CDR3 DNA reads as TGCAGTGCTAGCCCCGGGTTAGGAAACGAGCAGTACTTC.

Of note for this clonotype: An end of the junction does not agree with germline; a read error may underlie this. This chain connects TRBV6-2 or TRBV6-3 to TRBJ2-5, with 10 positions matching TRBD1. CDR1 and CDR2 (germline): MNHEY, SVGEGT. The CDR3 has 20 residues. In DNA, the CDR3 is TGTGCCAGCAGTTACTTGATTTGGAAACCCCGGGACAGGGGTCAAGAGACCCAGTACTTT. Protein sequence: CASSYLIWKPRDRGQETQYF.

Turning to this clonotype: At one end, the junction sequence differs from germline, possibly due to a read error. The chain has TRBV7-3 and TRBJ2-2; no firm D call. The CDR3 is 13 residues long. Germline CDR1 and CDR2: SGHTA and FQGTGA. Here the CDR3 DNA reads TGTGCCATCAGCTTAGATCCCAACGGGGAGCTGTTTTTT. Protein: CAISLDPNGELFF.

As to this clonotype: Given the absence of the conserved phenylalanine or tryptophan at the CDR3 end, a read error is likely. The chain employs TRBV20-1 and TRBJ1-2; D possibly corresponds to TRBD1 (5 bases). The length of the CDR3 is 13 residues. Germline CDR1 is DFQATT and CDR2 is SNEGSKA (reference sequence). V dropped 7 bases and J dropped 8 bases, with 20 bases sitting between them. CDR3 loop: CSVPEPGLVGYTL. CDR3 in DNA: TGCAGTGTCCCAGAACCGGGGCTGGTAGGCTACACCTTA.

This chain uses TRBV30 with TRBJ1-4; perhaps TRBD1 as D (6 bases). Germline V gene data show CDR1 as GTSNPN and CDR2 as SVGIG (reference sequence). This CDR3 contains 14 residues. The V end was cut by 2 bases, the J end by 8 bases, with 15 bases between. In DNA form, the CDR3 reads TGTGCCTGGAGTTCCCGACGGGGGCGAGAAAAACTGTTTTTT. This sequence encodes CAWSSRRGREKLFF.

A remark on this clonotype: Likely a read error: the CDR3 ends without its conserved phenylalanine or tryptophan. The chain combines TRBV20-1 with TRBJ2-1; either TRBD1 or TRBD2 may fit D (6 bases each). This CDR3 contains 14 residues. Germline lookup yields CDR1 DFQATT and CDR2 SNEGSKA (reference sequence). The CDR3 loop is CSAREGGLEDEQFL. In DNA form, the CDR3 reads TGCAGTGCCAGAGAGGGGGGATTAGAAGATGAGCAGTTCCTC.

Notes on this clonotype: This may be a read error, as it is one base from a much larger clone. The gene calls are TRBV19 and TRBJ2-3, with D maybe TRBD1 (6 bases). Germline lookup yields CDR1 LNHDA and CDR2 SQIVND (reference sequence). The CDR3 extends over 16 amino acids. Deletions cut 0 bases from V and 3 bases from J, with 13 bases between. Here the CDR3 reads CASSIDSRGRTDTQYF. As DNA, the CDR3 is TGTGCCAGTAGTATAGACTCTAGGGGGAGAACAGATACGCAGTATTTT.

In this sample, this clonotype turned up a few times. A read error may explain this, as a much larger clone is one base away. The chain couples TRBV29-1 to TRBJ2-7; D unclear. CDR3 size: 11 residues. Germline V gives CDR1 SQVTM, CDR2 ANQGSEA. The CDR3: CGVAAGAEQYF. CDR3 DNA: TGCGGCGTTGCGGCCGGCGCCGAGCAGTACTTC.